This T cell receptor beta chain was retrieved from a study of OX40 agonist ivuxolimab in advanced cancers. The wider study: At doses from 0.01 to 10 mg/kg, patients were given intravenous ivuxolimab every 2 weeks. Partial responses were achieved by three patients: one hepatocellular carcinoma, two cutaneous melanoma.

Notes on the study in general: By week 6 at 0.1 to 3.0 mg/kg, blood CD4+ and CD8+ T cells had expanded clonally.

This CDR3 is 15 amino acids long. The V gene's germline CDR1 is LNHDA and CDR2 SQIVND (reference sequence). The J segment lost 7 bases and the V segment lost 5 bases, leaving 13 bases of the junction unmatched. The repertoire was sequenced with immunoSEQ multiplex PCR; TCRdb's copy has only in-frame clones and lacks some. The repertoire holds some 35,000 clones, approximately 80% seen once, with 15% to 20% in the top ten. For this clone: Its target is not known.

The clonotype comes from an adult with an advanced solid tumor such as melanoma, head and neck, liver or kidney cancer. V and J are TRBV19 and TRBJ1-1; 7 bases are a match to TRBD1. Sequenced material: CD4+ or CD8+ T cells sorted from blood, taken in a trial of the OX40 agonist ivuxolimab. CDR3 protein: CASSLTWTGRNEAFF. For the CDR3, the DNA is TGTGCCAGTAGTTTAACTTGGACAGGCCGAAATGAAGCTTTCTTT.